Following are 16 T cell receptor beta chains from one sample sequenced in a study of blood T cell repertoires in COVID-19. TCRdb's table, derived via immunoSEQ multiplex PCR, lists solely in-frame clones and lacks some. The sample has roughly 63,000 clones, around 89% seen once. What was sequenced was peripheral blood. Every receptor here comes from a man aged 50 to 60 with acute or convalescent COVID-19.

The chain joins TRBV11-2 to TRBJ1-1, with D possibly TRBD1 on 6 matching bases. V lost 5 bases and J 0 bases, leaving 10 bases between the germline ends. CDR1 SGHAT and CDR2 FQNNGV come from the germline V gene. This CDR3 comprises 14 residues. The CDR3 here is CASSHGQLNTEAFF. The CDR3 DNA is TGTGCCAGCAGCCATGGACAGTTGAACACTGAAGCTTTCTTT.

The chain has TRBV24-1 and TRBJ2-3; D may be TRBD2 (7 bases). V lost 3 bases to trimming and J lost 3 bases, with 15 bases between them. The CDR3 is made up of 16 amino acids. The germline CDR1 and CDR2 sequences are KGHDR and SFDVKD. The CDR3 DNA reads as TGTGCCACCAGTGATCGGAAGGGGGGGGTGACAGATACGCAGTATTTT. This codes for CATSDRKGGVTDTQYF.

This chain links TRBV5-1 with TRBJ2-3, with D possibly matching TRBD1 (5 bases). CDR1 and CDR2 (germline): SGHRS, YFSETQ. V shed 5 bases and J shed 2 bases, with 12 bases lying between them. The CDR3 runs 14 residues. The CDR3 DNA follows: TGCGCCAGCAGGCAGACAGCTAACACAGATACGCAGTATTTT. Protein product: CASRQTANTDTQYF.

V gene TRBV5-4 combines with J gene TRBJ1-4, with D possibly being TRBD1 (6 bases). Germline CDR1 reads SGHNT; CDR2 reads YYREEE (reference sequence). This CDR3 spans 14 amino acids. Trimming pared 3 bases from V and 3 bases from J, leaving 9 bases between. The CDR3 here is CASSSGGANEKLFF. The CDR3 DNA is TGTGCCAGCAGCTCGGGGGGCGCTAATGAAAAACTGTTTTTT.

The rearrangement joins TRBV30 to TRBJ2-1; no clear D. Per the germline V gene, CDR1 is GTSNPN and CDR2 is SVGIG (reference sequence). The CDR3 has 12 amino acids. The V end was cut by 2 bases, the J end by 5 bases, with 7 bases between. The CDR3 DNA follows: TGTGCCTGGAGTACAACACACAATGAGCAGTTCTTC. It yields the protein CAWSTTHNEQFF.

This rearrangement joins TRBV6-1 to TRBJ1-6; 7 positions agree with TRBD1. The V segment lost 3 bases and the J segment 6 bases; nucleotides outside the gene matches: 5. Per the germline V gene, CDR1 is MNHNS and CDR2 is SASEGT. The CDR3 has 15 residues. CDR3 loop: CASSDDRASNSPLHF. In DNA form, the CDR3 reads TGTGCCAGCAGTGACGACAGGGCCAGTAATTCACCCCTCCACTTT.

The chain is built from TRBV24-1 and TRBJ2-2; tentatively, D is TRBD1 (6 bases). The CDR3 has 18 residues. Trimming stripped 2 bases from V and 2 bases from J, with 17 bases between. The germline V gene has CDR1 KGHDR and CDR2 SFDVKD. The CDR3 bases are TGTGCCACCAGTGATTCCTACCCCGGGACAATTAACACCGGGGAGCTGTTTTTT. It encodes CATSDSYPGTINTGELFF.

J is TRBJ2-2 and V is TRBV24-1; 7 bases map to TRBD2. Germline V lookup: CDR1 KGHDR, CDR2 SFDVKD. This CDR3 comprises 15 residues. Trimming took 5 bases from V and 1 from J; bases not matched to a gene: 3. CDR3 coding DNA: TGTGCCACCAGTGTGGGGGGGAGGAACACCGGGGAGCTGTTTTTT. This sequence encodes CATSVGGRNTGELFF.

The rearrangement uses TRBV28 and TRBJ1-2; TRBD1 might be the D (6 bases). Trimming shortened V by 6 bases and J by 5 bases, and 10 bases separated the two germline ends. The CDR3 length is 12 residues. Germline CDR1 is MDHEN and CDR2 is SYDVKM. Here the CDR3 reads CASRSTGYGYTF. The CDR3 nucleotides read TGTGCCAGCAGATCGACAGGATATGGCTACACCTTC.

The V call is TRBV27, the J call TRBJ1-2; D might be TRBD1 (5 bases). The V gene's germline CDR1 is MNHEY and CDR2 SMNVEV (reference sequence). The CDR3 extends over 16 amino acids. The V end lost 5 bases, the J end lost 5 bases, and 21 bases lay between the germline ends. CDR3 in amino acids: CASSRTPPNLAYGYTF. CDR3 DNA sequence: TGTGCCAGCAGTAGGACACCTCCTAATTTGGCGTATGGCTACACCTTC.

The chain couples TRBV12-3 or TRBV12-4 to TRBJ1-1, with D possibly TRBD1 on 5 matching bases. CDR3 length equals 12 residues. V was cut by 7 bases and J by 7 bases, with 13 bases left in between. CDR3 in amino acids: CASTAGGVEAFF. The CDR3 nucleotides read TGTGCCAGCACCGCCGGGGGAGTTGAAGCTTTCTTT.

The V call is TRBV30, the J call TRBJ2-7, with D possibly matching TRBD1 (5 bases). Germline V gene data show CDR1 as GTSNPN and CDR2 as SVGIG (reference sequence). The V and J ends lost 0 bases and 3 bases respectively, with 15 bases between them. The CDR3 sequence is 15 residues long. In nucleotides, the CDR3 is TGTGCCTGGAGTGTTCAGGGTTTGAACCTCTACGAGCAGTACTTC. This translates into CAWSVQGLNLYEQYF.

The J gene is TRBJ1-1, the V gene TRBV19, with 7 bases lining up with TRBD1. Trimming at V came to 6 bases and at J to 6 bases, leaving 13 bases not matched to a gene. Germline V gives CDR1 LNHDA, CDR2 SQIVND (reference sequence). CDR3 length: 15 amino acids. DNA of the CDR3: TGTGCCAGTAGAAAATCGACAACAGGGGCGGCTGAAGCTTTCTTT. It encodes CASRKSTTGAAEAFF.

The chain carries TRBV6-5 and TRBJ2-3, with D hard to call. V gave up 2 bases and J gave up 0 bases, with 9 bases separating them. Germline values: CDR1 MNHEY, CDR2 SVGAGI. CDR3 length: 15 amino acids. For the CDR3, the DNA is TGTGCCAGCAGTTACGTGGGCAGTAGCACAGATACGCAGTATTTT. Residues: CASSYVGSSTDTQYF.

This sequence joins TRBV4-3 and TRBJ1-4; possible D gene TRBD1, 6 bases. The CDR3 is made up of 14 amino acids. The V end was cut by 1 base, the J end by 5 bases, with 8 bases between. Germline V lookup: CDR1 LGHNA, CDR2 YSLEER. The CDR3 coding sequence is TGCGCCAGCAGCCAAGGTCAGGGGAATGAAAAACTGTTTTTT. Protein sequence: CASSQGQGNEKLFF.

V and J are TRBV14 and TRBJ2-1; no firm D call. There are 15 residues in the CDR3. Germline V gives CDR1 SGHDN, CDR2 FVKESK. Trimming took 1 base from V and 4 from J, leaving 11 bases between them. The DNA of the CDR3 is TGTGCCAGCAGCCAAGTAAGCCATATTTACAATGAGCAGTTCTTC. This codes for CASSQVSHIYNEQFF.